The TCR beta chain described here comes from a study of blood T cells in healthy people across ages. Then a second PCR, running about 7 to 11 cycles, was carried out with a sample-barcoded 5' primer and a J-beta primer mix. Sequencing recovered at least 2.5 million CDR3-containing paired-end reads from each sample. TCRdb independently ran MiXCR on the 5' RACE reads; one entry per CDR3 protein. The data show about 1 million distinct CDR3 sequences, more than 40% seen once. Total RNA was extracted at no less than 5 micrograms per sample. Per germline, CDR1 DFQATT and CDR2 SNEGSKA (reference sequence). V dropped 0 bases and J dropped 2 bases, with 13 bases sitting between them. The CDR3 is made up of 15 amino acids. For this clonotype: What it binds is unknown.

Study-wide findings and caveats: A strong correlation was seen between TCR beta diversity and naive T cell percentage.

The receptor was isolated from a woman aged 60-75 years in good health. V gene TRBV20-1 combines with J gene TRBJ2-5; perhaps TRBD2 as D (6 bases). The sequenced material came from blood. In DNA, the CDR3 is TGCAGTGCTAGAGAGGGAGCGGGTTTGCAAGAGACCCAGTACTTC. This encodes CSAREGAGLQETQYF.